This record looks at one T cell receptor (beta chain) sequence and its context. Its antigen remains unknown. The germline gene is not matched at one end of the junction; a read error may be the cause. This specimen belongs to a study of shared clonotypes between healthy human individuals. Whole-study results and caveats: As a rule, naive subsets had a larger estimated richness than memory subsets. It was only blood that was sampled, and tissue repertoires likely differ. Represented diversity (both genetic and exposure-history) was limited by the small number of donors.

Libraries were prepared by immunoSEQ multiplex PCR; TCRdb keeps only in-frame clonotypes and omits some of them. The sample holds 1.6 million or so clones, about 98.5% seen once. From germline, CDR1 is SGHAT and CDR2 FQNNGV. This CDR3 has 12 residues. This TCR was recovered from a man aged 25 to 40 in good health. The sample comprised naive CD4+ T cells sorted from blood. Subset defined: CD45RA+ positively selected. The chain carries TRBV11-2 and TRBJ2-3; 12 nucleotides agree with TRBD2. CDR3 loop: CASSLSRTSGNF. DNA for the CDR3: TGTGCCAGCAGCTTATCTAGGACTAGCGGGAATTTT.